Below are 29 T cell receptor beta chains sequenced from a single sample in a study of control samples from healthy donors and cancer patients. Clones were sequenced by immunoSEQ multiplex PCR, and TCRdb holds only the in-frame ones, with some missing. Of 200,000 to 250,000 clones detected, about 93% appear once; the ten largest clones hold roughly 1.6%. Sequenced input: blood. These receptors all stem from a man over 45 in good health.

The chain employs TRBV6-4 and TRBJ1-2; D might be TRBD1 (6 bases). V was pared by 2 bases and J by 7 bases, with 8 bases between. CDR3 size: 12 residues. Germline CDR1 MRHNA, CDR2 SNTAGT. Written as DNA, the CDR3 is TGTGCCAGCAGTGACGGGGGCACTGGCTACACCTTC. It yields the protein CASSDGGTGYTF.

V usage is TRBV5-1 and J usage is TRBJ1-4, with 8 bases aligning to TRBD1. The CDR3 runs to 16 residues. Germline V gives CDR1 SGHRS, CDR2 YFSETQ. V trimming: 4 bases; J trimming: 8 bases; junction bases outside the gene matches: 13. The CDR3 sequence: CASSVGSTGGQEKLFF. The CDR3 DNA follows: TGCGCCAGCAGCGTAGGATCTACAGGGGGACAAGAAAAACTGTTTTTT.

V gene TRBV4-3 combines with J gene TRBJ2-7; maybe TRBD2 (7 bases). The CDR3 loop spans 14 amino acids. The V end was cut by 1 base, the J end by 2 bases, with 9 bases between. Germline V gene sequence: CDR1 LGHNA, CDR2 YSLEER. CDR3 sequence (DNA): TGCGCCAGCAGCCAAGGGGGGGGCCCCTACGAGCAGTACTTC. Translation: CASSQGGGPYEQYF.

V usage is TRBV6-1 and J usage is TRBJ2-3; 10 bases fit TRBD2. V shed 4 bases, J shed 5 bases, and the junction held 9 bases outside the gene matches. The V gene's germline CDR1 is MNHNS and CDR2 SASEGT. The CDR3 loop spans 16 amino acids. The CDR3 sequence is CASSVSGGTTGDTQYF. The CDR3, as DNA: TGTGCCAGCAGTGTTAGCGGGGGGACTACCGGAGATACGCAGTATTTT.

The chain recombines TRBV6-1 with TRBJ1-6; no definite D call. The germline V and J ends were trimmed by 1 base and 5 bases, with 15 bases remaining between them. The CDR3 has 17 residues. Germline CDR1 and CDR2: MNHNS and SASEGT. The CDR3 loop reads CASSEGFAVGDNSPLHF. In DNA, the CDR3 is TGTGCCAGCAGTGAAGGGTTCGCTGTAGGTGATAATTCACCCCTCCACTTT.

This clone was seen just once. The V call is TRBV5-1, the J call TRBJ1-3; 8 bases are a match to TRBD1. Per germline, CDR1 SGHRS and CDR2 YFSETQ. V trimming: 4 bases; J trimming: 8 bases; junction bases outside the gene matches: 14. This CDR3 is built from 16 residues. The CDR3 spells CASSTGQGQYRDTIYF. In DNA form, the CDR3 reads TGCGCCAGCAGCACCGGACAGGGTCAGTATCGGGACACCATATATTTT.

This clone was detected a few times. The gene calls are TRBV9 and TRBJ1-2, with D possibly TRBD1 on 5 matching bases. The CDR3 is 12 residues long. Trimming pared 4 bases from V and 6 bases from J, leaving 10 bases between. From germline, CDR1 is SGDLS and CDR2 YYNGEE. CDR3 amino acids: CASSPLGHGYTF. CDR3 nucleotide sequence: TGTGCCAGCAGCCCACTGGGGCATGGCTACACCTTC. The full variable domain, rest sourced from reference TRBV9 and TRBJ1-2, is DSGVTQTPKHLITATGQRVTLRCSPRSGDLSVYWYQQSLDQGLQFLIQYYNGEERAKGNILERFSAQQFPDLHSELNLSSLELGDSALYFCASSPLGHGYTFGSGTRLTVV.

This rearrangement joins TRBV2 to TRBJ2-5; D could derive from TRBD1 or TRBD2 (5 bases each). CDR3 length: 15 amino acids. The V end lost 3 bases, the J end lost 5 bases, and 16 bases lay between the germline ends. In germline, CDR1 is SNHLY, CDR2 FYNNEI. This chain's CDR3 is CASSDSGTGYETQYF. DNA of the CDR3: TGTGCCAGCAGTGACTCAGGGACGGGGTATGAGACCCAGTACTTC.

V usage is TRBV5-1 and J usage is TRBJ2-7; 10 bases are a match to TRBD1. Per germline, CDR1 SGHRS and CDR2 YFSETQ. This CDR3 contains 14 residues. J gave up 2 bases and V 4 bases, and 3 bases lay outside the gene matches. The CDR3 nucleotides are TGCGCCAGCAGCATAGGACAGGGGGCCTACGAGCAGTACGTC. Encoded protein: CASSIGQGAYEQYV.

The chain joins TRBV19 to TRBJ2-1; 12 bases match TRBD1. The CDR3 has 14 residues. Unmatched junction bases numbered 4, after V lost 6 bases and J lost 7 bases. CDR1 is LNHDA and CDR2 is SQIVND in the germline V gene (reference sequence). Here the CDR3 DNA reads TGTGCCAGTAGGGGACAGGGGGCGATGAATGAGCAGTTCTTC. It encodes CASRGQGAMNEQFF.

The chain links TRBV6-6 to TRBJ2-2; 8 nucleotides align to TRBD1. The CDR3 covers 15 residues. CDR1 and CDR2 (germline): MNHNY, SVGAGI (reference sequence). V was pared by 5 bases and J by 4 bases, with 6 bases of the junction left unmatched. This chain's CDR3 is CASSPGQGITGELFF. CDR3 nucleotides: TGTGCCAGCAGTCCCGGACAGGGAATCACCGGGGAGCTGTTTTTT.

The chain joins TRBV19 to TRBJ1-5; no reliable D call. This CDR3 contains 14 residues. CDR1 and CDR2 from the germline V gene are LNHDA and SQIVND (reference sequence). Trimming left V 5 bases short and J 4 bases short, with 12 bases between. The CDR3 nucleotides read TGTGCCAGTAGTCCTTATGGACCTAATCAGCCCCAGCATTTT. Translating gives CASSPYGPNQPQHF.

The rearrangement uses TRBV7-9 and TRBJ2-1, with D unclear. The CDR3 consists of 15 residues. Germline loops: CDR1 SEHNR, CDR2 FQNEAQ (reference sequence). V was shortened by 0 bases and J by 7 bases, with 13 bases between the two germline ends. CDR3 nucleotide sequence: TGTGCCAGCAGCTTAGCACAATTTTTGAGGAATGAGCAGTTCTTC. Amino acid sequence: CASSLAQFLRNEQFF. Full variable domain (missing parts from reference TRBV7-9 and TRBJ2-1): DTGVSQNPRHKITKRGQNVTFRCDPISEHNRLYWYRQTLGQGPEFLTYFQNEAQLEKSRLLSDRFSAERPKGSFSTLEIQRTEQGDSAMYLCASSLAQFLRNEQFFGPGTRLTVL.

This chain joins TRBV5-1 and TRBJ2-2, with 8 bases aligning to TRBD1. The germline gives CDR1 SGHRS, CDR2 YFSETQ. The CDR3 is 15 residues long. V lost 5 bases, J lost 4 bases, and 7 bases stayed unmatched. CDR3 sequence (DNA): TGCGCCAGCAGTGGGCAGGGGGCAGTCACCGGGGAGCTGTTTTTT. It codes for CASSGQGAVTGELFF. The full variable domain, with the rest looked up from reference TRBV5-1 and TRBJ2-2, is KAGVTQTPRYLIKTRGQQVTLSCSPISGHRSVSWYQQTPGQGLQFLFEYFSETQRNKGNFPGRFSGRQFSNSRSEMNVSTLELGDSALYLCASSGQGAVTGELFFGEGSRLTVL.

The CDR3 is CASSATSGGAIEQFF. The DNA of the CDR3 is TGCGCCAGCAGCGCCACTAGCGGGGGGGCTATTGAGCAGTTCTTC. The genes are TRBV5-1 and TRBJ2-1; 13 bases line up with TRBD2. CDR1 and CDR2 from the germline V gene are SGHRS and YFSETQ. This CDR3 contains 15 residues. V lost 4 bases, J lost 9 bases, and 7 bases stayed unmatched.

The J gene is TRBJ1-1, the V gene TRBV5-1; D remains unclear. Germline values: CDR1 SGHRS, CDR2 YFSETQ. The V gene lost 1 base and the J gene lost 0 bases, with 10 bases spanning the gap. The CDR3 extends over 15 amino acids. DNA for the CDR3: TGCGCCAGCAGCTTGATCTCCCAGATGAACACTGAAGCTTTCTTT. Translated, it gives CASSLISQMNTEAFF.

This clone has only one observation. The J gene is TRBJ2-3, the V gene TRBV7-6, with D possibly TRBD2 on 7 matching bases. Trimming took 0 bases from V and 5 from J, leaving 18 bases between them. The CDR3 has 17 residues. Germline values: CDR1 SGHVS, CDR2 FNYEAQ. This CDR3 is CASSLAGGGAGEDTQYF. The CDR3, as DNA: TGTGCCAGCAGCTTAGCGGGAGGGGGGGCCGGGGAAGATACGCAGTATTTT. Combining the CDR3 with reference TRBV7-6 and TRBJ2-3 gives the whole variable domain GAGVSQSPRYKVTKRGQDVALRCDPISGHVSLYWYRQALGQGPEFLTYFNYEAQQDKSGLPNDRFSAERPEGSISTLTIQRTEQRDSAMYRCASSLAGGGAGEDTQYFGPGTRLTVL.

The chain is built from TRBV29-1 and TRBJ1-2, with a tentative D call TRBD1 (5 bases). Trimming pared 4 bases from V and 2 bases from J, leaving 11 bases between. Germline V CDR1 and CDR2: SQVTM, ANQGSEA. This CDR3 has 13 amino acids. This CDR3 is CSVVLQVNYGYTF. The CDR3 DNA sequence: TGCAGCGTTGTCTTACAGGTCAACTATGGCTACACCTTC.

As to this clone: This same CDR3 is encoded by further DNA sequences in the sample. V is TRBV6-6 and J is TRBJ1-5; 9 positions agree with TRBD1. The CDR3 has 13 residues. CDR1 MNHNY and CDR2 SVGAGI come from the germline V gene (reference sequence). The V and J ends lost 5 bases and 5 bases, in that order; junction bases with no gene match: 1. The CDR3 DNA follows: TGTGCCAGCAGTAGACAGGGGGATCAGCCCCAGCATTTT. Amino acid sequence: CASSRQGDQPQHF.

A single count supports this clone. The gene calls are TRBV7-2 and TRBJ1-4; D might be TRBD1 (5 bases). Trimming took 3 bases from V and 6 from J, leaving 14 bases between them. The germline V gene has CDR1 SGHTA and CDR2 FQGNSA. The CDR3 covers 15 residues. CDR3 region: CASSLDGDSYEKLFF. DNA for the CDR3: TGTGCCAGCAGCTTGGACGGGGACTCATATGAAAAACTGTTTTTT.

This clone was found once. Other DNA sequences of this sample code for an identical CDR3. The J gene is TRBJ1-4, the V gene TRBV5-1; a weak D match, TRBD1 (5 bases). Trimming took off 0 bases at V and 4 bases at J, with 10 bases between the two ends. Germline CDR1 and CDR2: SGHRS and YFSETQ. The CDR3 covers 15 residues. The CDR3 DNA reads as TGCGCCAGCAGCTTGGCCGGGGCAGGTAATGAAAAACTGTTTTTT. Its translation: CASSLAGAGNEKLFF.

The chain uses TRBV9 and TRBJ1-6; D uncertain. Germline V gives CDR1 SGDLS, CDR2 YYNGEE. V dropped 6 bases and J dropped 7 bases, with 11 bases sitting between them. The CDR3 contains 13 residues. CDR3 nucleotide sequence: TGTGCCAGCAACCGGTGGCAAAATTCACCCCTCCACTTT. It codes for CASNRWQNSPLHF.

The rearrangement links TRBV6-4 to TRBJ2-3; 11 bases are a match to TRBD2. Germline CDR1 is MRHNA and CDR2 is SNTAGT. The V and J ends lost 5 bases and 5 bases, in that order; junction bases with no gene match: 9. CDR3 length: 16 amino acids. This CDR3 is CASSRLAGGTLDTQYF. The CDR3 nucleotides read TGTGCCAGCAGTCGTCTAGCGGGGGGTACCTTAGATACGCAGTATTTT.

The genes are TRBV20-1 and TRBJ1-2; D uncertain. This CDR3 region has 11 residues. Looked up from germline, CDR1 is DFQATT and CDR2 is SNEGSKA (reference sequence). The V end was cut by 5 bases, the J end by 4 bases, with 8 bases between. The CDR3 is CSADQVYGYTF. Here the CDR3 DNA reads TGCAGTGCTGACCAGGTCTATGGCTACACCTTC.

V gene TRBV5-4 combines with J gene TRBJ1-3; D is unresolved. V was trimmed by 4 bases and J by 4 bases, leaving 18 bases between them. The germline CDR1 and CDR2 sequences are SGHNT and YYREEE (reference sequence). There are 16 residues in the CDR3. CDR3 in DNA: TGTGCCAGCAGCCCAAGCGCCCGCGGCTCGGGAAACACCATATATTTT. It codes for CASSPSARGSGNTIYF.

This rearrangement joins TRBV6-6 to TRBJ2-7; D is perhaps TRBD2 (5 bases). This CDR3 has 16 residues. In germline, CDR1 is MNHNY, CDR2 SVGAGI (reference sequence). Trimming shortened V by 6 bases and J by 5 bases, and 23 bases separated the two germline ends. The CDR3 DNA follows: TGTGCCAGCAGCCGGCGGAGGTCCTTGGAATCAAACGAGCAGTACTTC. Protein: CASSRRRSLESNEQYF.

The rearrangement links TRBV29-1 to TRBJ2-5; 14 nucleotides match TRBD2. CDR1 is SQVTM, CDR2 ANQGSEA, per germline. The CDR3 is 16 amino acids. Germline trimming cut 6 bases from V and 9 bases from J; bases unmatched to any gene: 15. The CDR3 loop reads CSVLGLAGGRITPQYF. In nucleotides, the CDR3 is TGCAGCGTCCTTGGACTAGCGGGGGGACGCATTACGCCCCAGTACTTC.

V and J are TRBV6-1 and TRBJ1-4; D possibly corresponds to TRBD1 (6 bases). This CDR3 contains 15 residues. With 2 bases removed from V and 3 bases from J, the gap between germline ends came to 10 bases. Germline V CDR1 and CDR2: MNHNS, SASEGT. CDR3 in DNA: TGTGCCAGCAGTGAACCCAGGGGTTCTAATGAAAAACTGTTTTTT. It is translated as CASSEPRGSNEKLFF.

This sequence joins TRBV6-1 and TRBJ1-5, with TRBD1 as a possible D gene (6 bases). The CDR3 has 15 residues. From germline, CDR1 is MNHNS and CDR2 SASEGT. The V and J ends lost 3 bases and 0 bases respectively, with 9 bases between them. The CDR3 region has the DNA TGTGCCAGCAGTGAGACAGGTTATAGCAATCAGCCCCAGCATTTT. Residues: CASSETGYSNQPQHF.